This T cell receptor beta chain was found in a study of blood T cell repertoires in COVID-19. Study-level background: The United States, Italy and Spain were the sources of the acute and convalescent COVID-19 samples. T cells, B-cell-depleted T cells, or PBMCs supplied cDNA or gDNA.

In its sample, this clone was seen a few times. Germline assignment: CDR1 KGHSH and CDR2 LQKENI. The CDR3 is made up of 15 amino acids. Trimming left V 3 bases short and J 3 bases short, with 12 bases between. Data came from immunoSEQ multiplex PCR; TCRdb stores just in-frame clones and leaves some out. The table shows over 120,000 clones, with about four fifths occurring only once. The chain joins TRBV18 to TRBJ1-3; no definite D call. The receptor was isolated from an older man who had recovered from COVID-19. The sequenced sample consisted of peripheral blood. The CDR3 here is CASSPAMSVGNTIYF. The CDR3, as DNA: TGTGCCAGCTCACCTGCAATGTCGGTTGGAAACACCATATATTTT.